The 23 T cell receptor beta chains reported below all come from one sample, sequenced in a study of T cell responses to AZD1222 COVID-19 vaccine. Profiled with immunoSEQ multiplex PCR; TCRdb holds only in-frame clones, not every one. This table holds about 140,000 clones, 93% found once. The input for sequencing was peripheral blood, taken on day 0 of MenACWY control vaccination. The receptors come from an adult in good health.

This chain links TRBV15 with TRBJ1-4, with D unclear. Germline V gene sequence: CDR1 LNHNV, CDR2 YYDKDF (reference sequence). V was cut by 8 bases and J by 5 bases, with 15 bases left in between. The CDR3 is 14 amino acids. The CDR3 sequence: CATRWRMTNEKLFF. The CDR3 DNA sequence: TGTGCCACCCGCTGGAGGATGACCAATGAAAAACTGTTTTTT.

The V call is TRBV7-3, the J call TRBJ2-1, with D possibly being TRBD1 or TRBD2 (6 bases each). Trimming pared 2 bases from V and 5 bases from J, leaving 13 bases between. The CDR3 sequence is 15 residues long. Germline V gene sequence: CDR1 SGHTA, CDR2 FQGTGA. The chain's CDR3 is CASSLRGTTHNEQFF. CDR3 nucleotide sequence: TGTGCCAGCAGCTTACGGGGGACAACCCACAATGAGCAGTTCTTC.

Here the CDR3 reads CASSLGTGIFYNEQFF. The CDR3 bases are TGTGCCAGCAGCTTAGGAACAGGCATTTTCTACAATGAGCAGTTCTTC. The chain combines TRBV7-9 with TRBJ2-1; TRBD1 is a possible D gene (5 bases). The CDR3 loop spans 16 amino acids. Germline V gives CDR1 SEHNR, CDR2 FQNEAQ (reference sequence). Trimming pared 1 base from V and 3 bases from J, leaving 13 bases between.

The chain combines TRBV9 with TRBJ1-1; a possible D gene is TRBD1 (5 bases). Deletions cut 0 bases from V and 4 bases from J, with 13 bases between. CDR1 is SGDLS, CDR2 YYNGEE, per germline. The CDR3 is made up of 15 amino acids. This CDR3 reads CASSVAQGISTEAFF. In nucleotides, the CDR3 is TGTGCCAGCAGCGTAGCTCAGGGTATCAGCACTGAAGCTTTCTTT.

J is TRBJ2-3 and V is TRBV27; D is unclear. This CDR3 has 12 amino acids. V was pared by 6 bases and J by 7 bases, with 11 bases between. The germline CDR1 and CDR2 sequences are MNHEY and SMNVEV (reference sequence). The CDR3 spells CASSAGRNTQYF. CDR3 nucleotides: TGTGCCAGCAGCGCAGGTCGGAATACGCAGTATTTT.

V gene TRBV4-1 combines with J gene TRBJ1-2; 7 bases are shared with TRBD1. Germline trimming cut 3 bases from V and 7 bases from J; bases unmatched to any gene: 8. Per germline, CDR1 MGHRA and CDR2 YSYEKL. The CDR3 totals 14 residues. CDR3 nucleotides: TGCGCCAGCAGCCAGCCGACAGGGAGGTCTGGCTACACCTTC. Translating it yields CASSQPTGRSGYTF.

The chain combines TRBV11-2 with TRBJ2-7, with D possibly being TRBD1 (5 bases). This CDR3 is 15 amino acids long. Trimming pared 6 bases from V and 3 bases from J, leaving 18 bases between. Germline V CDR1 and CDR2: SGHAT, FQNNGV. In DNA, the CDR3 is TGTGCCAGCAGATACTTGGGGCTACCCAACTACGAGCAGTACTTC. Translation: CASRYLGLPNYEQYF. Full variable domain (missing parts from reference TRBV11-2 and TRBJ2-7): EAGVAQSPRYKIIEKRQSVAFWCNPISGHATLYWYQQILGQGPKLLIQFQNNGVVDDSQLPKDRFSAERLKGVDSTLKIQPAKLEDSAVYLCASRYLGLPNYEQYFGPGTRLTVT.

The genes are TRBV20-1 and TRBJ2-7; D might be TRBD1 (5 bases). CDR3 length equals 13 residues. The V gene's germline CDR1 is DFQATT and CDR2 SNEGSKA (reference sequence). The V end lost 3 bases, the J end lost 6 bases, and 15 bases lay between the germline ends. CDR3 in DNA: TGCAGTGCTAGTTTGGGCAGGGCCTCCGAGCAGTACTTC. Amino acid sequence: CSASLGRASEQYF.

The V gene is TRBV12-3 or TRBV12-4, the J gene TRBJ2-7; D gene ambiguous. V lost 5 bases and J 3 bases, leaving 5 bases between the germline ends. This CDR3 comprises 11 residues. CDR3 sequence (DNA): TGTGCCAGCAGTATCAACTACGAGCAGTACTTC. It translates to CASSINYEQYF.

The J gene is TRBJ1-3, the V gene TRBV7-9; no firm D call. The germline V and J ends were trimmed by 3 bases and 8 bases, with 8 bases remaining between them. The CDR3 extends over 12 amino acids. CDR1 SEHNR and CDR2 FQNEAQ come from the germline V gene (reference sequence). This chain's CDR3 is CASSLVGDTIYF. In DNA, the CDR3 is TGTGCCAGCAGCTTGGTTGGCGACACCATATATTTT.

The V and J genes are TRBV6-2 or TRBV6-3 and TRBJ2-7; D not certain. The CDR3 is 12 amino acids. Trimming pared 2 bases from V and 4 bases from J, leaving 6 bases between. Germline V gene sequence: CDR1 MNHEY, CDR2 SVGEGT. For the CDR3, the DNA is TGTGCCAGCAGTTACGGATTTTACGAGCAGTACTTC. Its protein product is CASSYGFYEQYF.

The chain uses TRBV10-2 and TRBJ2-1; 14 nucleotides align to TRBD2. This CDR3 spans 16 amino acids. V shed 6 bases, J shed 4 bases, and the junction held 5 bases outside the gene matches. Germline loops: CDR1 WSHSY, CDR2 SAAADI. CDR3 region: CASRGLAGESYNEQFF. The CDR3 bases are TGCGCCAGCAGGGGACTAGCGGGAGAGTCTTACAATGAGCAGTTCTTC.

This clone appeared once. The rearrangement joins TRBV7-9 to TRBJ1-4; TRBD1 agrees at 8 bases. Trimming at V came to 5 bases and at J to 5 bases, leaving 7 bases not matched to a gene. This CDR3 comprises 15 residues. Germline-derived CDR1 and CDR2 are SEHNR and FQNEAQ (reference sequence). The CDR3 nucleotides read TGTGCCAGCAGCCGAGGACAGGGACCGAATGAAAAACTGTTTTTT. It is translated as CASSRGQGPNEKLFF.

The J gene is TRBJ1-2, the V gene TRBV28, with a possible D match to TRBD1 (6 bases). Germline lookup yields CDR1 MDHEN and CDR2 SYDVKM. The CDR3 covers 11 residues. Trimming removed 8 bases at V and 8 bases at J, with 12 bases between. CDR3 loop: CASGGQSGYTF. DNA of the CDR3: TGTGCCAGCGGGGGGCAGTCCGGCTACACCTTC.

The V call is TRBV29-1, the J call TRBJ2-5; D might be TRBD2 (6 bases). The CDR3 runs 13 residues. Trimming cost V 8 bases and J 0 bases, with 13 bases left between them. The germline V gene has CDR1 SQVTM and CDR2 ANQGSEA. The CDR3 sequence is CSSRRRDQETQYF. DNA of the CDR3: TGCAGCTCCCGGCGGAGGGACCAAGAGACCCAGTACTTC.

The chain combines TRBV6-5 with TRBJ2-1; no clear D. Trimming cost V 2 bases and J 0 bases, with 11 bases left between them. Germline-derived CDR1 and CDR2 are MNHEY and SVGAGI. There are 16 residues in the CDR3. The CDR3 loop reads CASSYGRRSSYNEQFF. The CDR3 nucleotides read TGTGCCAGCAGTTACGGCCGACGGAGCTCCTACAATGAGCAGTTCTTC.

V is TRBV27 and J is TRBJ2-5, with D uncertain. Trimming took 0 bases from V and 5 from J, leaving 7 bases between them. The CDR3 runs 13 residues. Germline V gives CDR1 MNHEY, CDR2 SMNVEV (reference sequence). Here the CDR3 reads CASSLSGWETQYF. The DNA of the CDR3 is TGTGCCAGCAGTTTATCTGGTTGGGAGACCCAGTACTTC.

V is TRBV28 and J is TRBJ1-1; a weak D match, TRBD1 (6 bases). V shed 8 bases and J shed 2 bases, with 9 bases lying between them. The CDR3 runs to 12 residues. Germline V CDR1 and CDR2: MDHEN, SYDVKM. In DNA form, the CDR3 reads TGTGCCAGCGAGGACAGAAACACTGAAGCTTTCTTT. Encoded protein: CASEDRNTEAFF.

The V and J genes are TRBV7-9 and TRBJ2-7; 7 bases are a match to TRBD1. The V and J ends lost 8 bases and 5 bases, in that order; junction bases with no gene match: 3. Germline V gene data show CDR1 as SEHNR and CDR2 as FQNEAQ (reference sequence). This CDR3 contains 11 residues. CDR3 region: CASGTGDEQYF. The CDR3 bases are TGTGCCAGCGGAACAGGGGACGAGCAGTACTTC.

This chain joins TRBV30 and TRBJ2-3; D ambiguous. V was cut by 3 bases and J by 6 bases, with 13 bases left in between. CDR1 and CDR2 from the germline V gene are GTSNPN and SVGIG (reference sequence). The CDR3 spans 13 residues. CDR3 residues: CAWSARRQDTQYF. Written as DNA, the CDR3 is TGTGCCTGGAGCGCCCGCCGGCAGGATACGCAGTATTTT.

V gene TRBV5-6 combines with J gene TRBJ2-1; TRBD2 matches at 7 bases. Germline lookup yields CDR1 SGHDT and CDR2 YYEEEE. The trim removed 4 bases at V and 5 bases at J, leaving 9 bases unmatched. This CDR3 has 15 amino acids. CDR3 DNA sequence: TGTGCCAGCAGCGTGCCGGGACTACTCCACAATGAGCAGTTCTTC. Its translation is CASSVPGLLHNEQFF.

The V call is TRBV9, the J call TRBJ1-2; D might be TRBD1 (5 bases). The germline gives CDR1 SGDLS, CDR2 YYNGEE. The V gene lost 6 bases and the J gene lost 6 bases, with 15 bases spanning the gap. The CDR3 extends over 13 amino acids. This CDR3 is CASTPAGRDGYTF. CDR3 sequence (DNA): TGTGCCAGCACCCCAGCGGGACGGGATGGCTACACCTTC.

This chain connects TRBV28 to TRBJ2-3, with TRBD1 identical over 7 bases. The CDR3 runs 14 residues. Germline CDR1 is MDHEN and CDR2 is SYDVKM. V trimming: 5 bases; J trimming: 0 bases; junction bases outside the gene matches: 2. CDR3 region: CASSNRGSTDTQYF. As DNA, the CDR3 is TGTGCCAGCAGTAACAGGGGAAGCACAGATACGCAGTATTTT.